One sample yielded the 6 T cell receptor beta chains listed below, sequenced in a study of T cells in Graves' hyperthyroidism and ophthalmopathy. Amplified TCR beta CDR3 regions derived from RNA transcripts. RT-PCR in the first round (using the HTBI primer set) targeted the TCR CDR3. TCRdb processed the multiplex PCR reads anew with MiXCR; each CDR3 protein has one entry. The data show 600,000 to 650,000 distinct CDR3 sequences, about a fifth seen once. Material: blood. All receptors come from a man younger than 45 with Graves' ophthalmopathy.

This clonotype came up a few times. CDR3 region: CAIKPVSSYEQYF. The CDR3, as DNA: TGTGCCATCAAACCGGTGAGCTCCTACGAGCAGTACTTC. The chain joins TRBV10-3 to TRBJ2-7, with no clear D. The CDR3 contains 13 residues. V was pared by 7 bases and J by 0 bases, with 10 bases between. Germline V gene data show CDR1 as ENHRY and CDR2 as SYGVKD.

This clonotype was counted many times. This chain connects TRBV2 to TRBJ2-1; D is ambiguous. Germline values: CDR1 SNHLY, CDR2 FYNNEI. V lost 6 bases to trimming and J lost 3 bases, with 9 bases between them. The CDR3 covers 13 residues. The CDR3 nucleotides are TGTGCCAGCAGGCCGCGGATCTACAATGAGCAGTTCTTC. Translating gives CASRPRIYNEQFF. The full variable domain, completed using reference TRBV2 and TRBJ2-1, is EPEVTQTPSHQVTQMGQEVILRCVPISNHLYFYWYRQILGQKVEFLVSFYNNEISEKSEIFDDQFSVERPDGSNFTLKIRSTKLEDSAMYFCASRPRIYNEQFFGPGTRLTVL.

Only a few counts were recorded for this clonotype. At one boundary the junction diverges from the germline segment, which might be a read error. This chain uses TRBV10-3 with TRBJ2-1, with a weak D call TRBD2 (5 bases). Germline CDR1 ENHRY, CDR2 SYGVKD. The CDR3 sequence is 13 residues long. The CDR3 DNA reads TGTGCCATCAGCCTGACTACCTACAGTGAGCAGTTCTTC. It codes for CAISLTTYSEQFF.

This chain connects TRBV6-1 to TRBJ1-1; tentatively, D is TRBD1 (5 bases). Deletions cut 6 bases from V and 2 bases from J, with 10 bases between. CDR1 is MNHNS, CDR2 SASEGT, per germline. The CDR3 contains 13 residues. The CDR3 loop is CASRLGTNTEAFF. The CDR3 DNA sequence: TGTGCCAGCAGATTGGGGACTAACACTGAAGCTTTCTTT.

The chain joins TRBV7-2 to TRBJ2-3; weak D call: TRBD2 (5 bases). The V and J ends lost 5 bases and 0 bases respectively, with 12 bases between them. The CDR3 consists of 15 residues. Germline CDR1 SGHTA, CDR2 FQGNSA. CDR3 in DNA: TGTGCCAGCAGCCAGGAGCGGAGTAGCACAGATACGCAGTATTTT. Its translation is CASSQERSSTDTQYF.

The chain uses TRBV18 and TRBJ2-5; D gene uncertain. The length of the CDR3 is 14 residues. Germline-derived CDR1 and CDR2 are KGHSH and LQKENI. Trimming took off 3 bases at V and 4 bases at J, with 12 bases between the two ends. This chain's CDR3 is CASSPAAPGETQYF. The CDR3 DNA reads as TGTGCCAGCTCACCCGCGGCCCCTGGAGAGACCCAGTACTTC. The complete variable domain, with remaining parts taken from reference TRBV18 and TRBJ2-5, reads NAGVMQNPRHLVRRRGQEARLRCSPMKGHSHVYWYRQLPEEGLKFMVYLQKENIIDESGMPKERFSAEFPKEGPSILRIQQVVRGDSAAYFCASSPAAPGETQYFGPGTRLLVL.